Below, 18 T cell receptor beta chains from the same sample are listed, as sequenced in a study of blood T cell repertoires in COVID-19. Assay used: immunoSEQ multiplex PCR; TCRdb lists only in-frame clones, some missing. The sample has tens of thousands of clones; around 88% are singletons. Sequencing was carried out using peripheral blood. Every receptor here comes from a woman between 70 and 85 years old with acute or convalescent COVID-19.

This clone was observed a few times. This chain links TRBV25-1 with TRBJ2-7; D may be TRBD1 (6 bases). This CDR3 spans 15 amino acids. V lost 5 bases and J lost 0, with 14 bases in between. The V gene's germline CDR1 is MGHDK and CDR2 SYGVNS. The CDR3 nucleotides read TGTGCCAGCAGTAGGGGACAAGGAAGCTCCTACGAGCAGTACTTC. Translation: CASSRGQGSSYEQYF.

The V and J genes are TRBV19 and TRBJ1-5, with no clear D. CDR1 and CDR2 (germline): LNHDA, SQIVND (reference sequence). The V end lost 2 bases, the J end lost 1 base, and 6 bases lay between the germline ends. This CDR3 has 14 residues. The CDR3 here is CASSIIRSNQPQHF. The CDR3, as DNA: TGTGCCAGTAGTATAATACGGAGCAATCAGCCCCAGCATTTT. Complete variable domain (other parts from reference TRBV19 and TRBJ1-5): DGGITQSPKYLFRKEGQNVTLSCEQNLNHDAMYWYRQDPGQGLRLIYYSQIVNDFQKGDIAEGYSVSREKKESFPLTVTSAQKNPTAFYLCASSIIRSNQPQHFGDGTRLSIL.

J is TRBJ2-1 and V is TRBV3-1 (or the pseudogene TRBV3-2), with 15 bases aligning to TRBD2. The CDR3 contains 18 residues. Germline lookup yields CDR1 LGHDT and CDR2 YNNKEL (reference sequence). V trimming: 7 bases; J trimming: 6 bases; junction bases outside the gene matches: 13. The CDR3 region is CASTGLAGGRGGFNEQFF. CDR3 DNA: TGTGCCAGCACGGGACTAGCGGGAGGACGAGGGGGGTTCAATGAGCAGTTCTTC.

This chain links TRBV5-6 with TRBJ2-1, with 10 bases matching TRBD1. The germline V gene encodes CDR1 SGHDT and CDR2 YYEEEE. The CDR3 sequence is 15 residues long. V gave up 3 bases and J gave up 2 bases; unmatched junction bases: 2. The CDR3 region has the DNA TGTGCCAGCAGCTACGACAGGGGGCCCTACAATGAGCAGTTCTTC. Amino acids: CASSYDRGPYNEQFF.

The count of this clone is one. The rearrangement joins TRBV2 to TRBJ1-4, with D possibly TRBD1 on 6 matching bases. The CDR3 has 15 amino acids. The V end was cut by 0 bases, the J end by 8 bases, with 13 bases between. Germline V gene lookup returns CDR1 SNHLY and CDR2 FYNNEI. The CDR3 spells CASSEAPGVGEKLFF. CDR3 nucleotides: TGTGCCAGCAGTGAAGCGCCAGGGGTGGGCGAAAAACTGTTTTTT.

The J gene is TRBJ2-5, the V gene TRBV10-3, with TRBD1 identical over 7 bases. The CDR3 totals 13 residues. The V segment lost 10 bases and the J segment 2 bases; nucleotides outside the gene matches: 7. From germline, CDR1 is ENHRY and CDR2 SYGVKD. The CDR3, as DNA: TGTGCCACATCGGGCAGGGGGCAAGAGACCCAGTACTTC. As protein: CATSGRGQETQYF.

This chain links TRBV7-8 with TRBJ1-4, with D tentatively TRBD1 (6 bases). The V end lost 5 bases, the J end lost 4 bases, and 14 bases lay between the germline ends. Germline CDR1 and CDR2: SGHVS and FQNEAQ. The CDR3 extends over 15 amino acids. This chain's CDR3 is CASSTSTGINEKLFF. The DNA of the CDR3 is TGTGCCAGCAGCACATCTACAGGGATTAATGAAAAACTGTTTTTT.

The rearrangement joins TRBV19 to TRBJ1-6; 11 positions match TRBD1. V lost 5 bases and J lost 10; bases outside the gene matches: 4. The CDR3 is made up of 14 amino acids. Germline V gene sequence: CDR1 LNHDA, CDR2 SQIVND (reference sequence). In DNA, the CDR3 is TGTGCCAGTAGTTCGGGACAGGGGGGCTCACCCCTCCACTTT. Translation gives CASSSGQGGSPLHF.

The chain is built from TRBV4-3 and TRBJ2-7; the D is unclear. V dropped 4 bases and J dropped 0 bases, with 10 bases sitting between them. This CDR3 spans 14 amino acids. Germline V lookup: CDR1 LGHNA, CDR2 YSLEER. The CDR3 loop is CASSPSRLSYEQYF. For the CDR3, the DNA is TGCGCCAGCAGCCCCTCGAGGCTCTCCTACGAGCAGTACTTC.

In DNA, the CDR3 is TGTGCCAGCAGCGGCCGGACAGGGAAGAACTATGGCTACACCTTC. Its protein is CASSGRTGKNYGYTF. This sequence joins TRBV7-2 and TRBJ1-2, with TRBD1 matching over 8 bases. V dropped 5 bases and J dropped 2; count of bases not matched to a gene: 7. Germline CDR1 is SGHTA and CDR2 is FQGNSA. The CDR3 totals 15 residues.

The J gene is TRBJ1-1, the V gene TRBV24-1, with D hard to call. The germline CDR1 and CDR2 sequences are KGHDR and SFDVKD. Between the trimmed V and J ends, which lost 2 bases and 10 bases, there was a span of 10 bases. The CDR3 has 12 residues. In nucleotides, the CDR3 is TGTGCCACCAGTGATTATTCAGGATCAGCTTTCTTT. Protein product: CATSDYSGSAFF.

The J gene is TRBJ1-1, the V gene TRBV29-1; TRBD1 aligns across 10 bases. Looked up from germline, CDR1 is SQVTM and CDR2 is ANQGSEA. V gave up 6 bases and J gave up 1 base; unmatched junction bases: 2. The CDR3 totals 13 residues. The CDR3 nucleotides read TGCAGCGTGTGGACAGGGGGGAACACTGAAGCTTTCTTT. Protein: CSVWTGGNTEAFF.

This chain uses TRBV6-2 or TRBV6-3 with TRBJ2-1, with unresolved D. Germline-derived CDR1 and CDR2 are MNHEY and SVGEGT. V shed 1 base and J shed 9 bases, with 7 bases lying between them. The CDR3 totals 12 residues. The CDR3 nucleotides read TGTGCCAGCAGTTACTGGCGAGGTGAGCAGTTCTTC. Its translation is CASSYWRGEQFF.

V usage is TRBV5-1 and J usage is TRBJ2-7; a possible D gene is TRBD1 (6 bases). This CDR3 region has 13 residues. Germline loops: CDR1 SGHRS, CDR2 YFSETQ. V was clipped by 0 bases and J by 4 bases, with 8 bases between them. In nucleotides, the CDR3 is TGCGCCAGCAGCTTGGAGGGGGTTTACGAGCAGTACTTC. It specifies CASSLEGVYEQYF.

CDR3 nucleotide sequence: TGTGCCAGCAGCTTAGAGGCTAGCGGGGGTCAAGAGACCCAGTACTTC. This sequence encodes CASSLEASGGQETQYF. The genes are TRBV11-2 and TRBJ2-5, with 10 bases matching TRBD2. V lost 0 bases, J lost 2 bases, and 3 bases stayed unmatched. The germline gives CDR1 SGHAT, CDR2 FQNNGV. The CDR3 runs 16 residues.

V usage is TRBV4-1 and J usage is TRBJ2-5, with 9 bases aligning to TRBD2. Germline trimming cut 1 base from V and 5 bases from J; bases unmatched to any gene: 5. Germline CDR1 reads MGHRA; CDR2 reads YSYEKL. The CDR3 extends over 15 amino acids. The DNA for the CDR3 is TGCGCCAGCAGCCAAGTGGCGGGAGGGTTTGAGACCCAGTACTTC. Translation gives CASSQVAGGFETQYF.

The rearrangement links TRBV4-3 to TRBJ1-2; possible D gene TRBD1, 6 bases. The V end lost 1 base, the J end lost 3 bases, and 12 bases lay between the germline ends. The CDR3 extends over 15 amino acids. CDR1 and CDR2 from the germline V gene are LGHNA and YSLEER. CDR3: CASSQGEGGYYGYTF. DNA for the CDR3: TGCGCCAGCAGCCAAGGCGAAGGGGGATACTATGGCTACACCTTC.

J is TRBJ2-1 and V is TRBV9; tentatively, D is TRBD2 (5 bases). This CDR3 is 16 amino acids long. Germline V lookup: CDR1 SGDLS, CDR2 YYNGEE. Trimming shortened V by 0 bases and J by 0 bases, and 10 bases separated the two germline ends. The CDR3 coding sequence is TGTGCCAGCAGCGTAGTTCAAGGGAGCTCCTACAATGAGCAGTTCTTC. This codes for CASSVVQGSSYNEQFF.